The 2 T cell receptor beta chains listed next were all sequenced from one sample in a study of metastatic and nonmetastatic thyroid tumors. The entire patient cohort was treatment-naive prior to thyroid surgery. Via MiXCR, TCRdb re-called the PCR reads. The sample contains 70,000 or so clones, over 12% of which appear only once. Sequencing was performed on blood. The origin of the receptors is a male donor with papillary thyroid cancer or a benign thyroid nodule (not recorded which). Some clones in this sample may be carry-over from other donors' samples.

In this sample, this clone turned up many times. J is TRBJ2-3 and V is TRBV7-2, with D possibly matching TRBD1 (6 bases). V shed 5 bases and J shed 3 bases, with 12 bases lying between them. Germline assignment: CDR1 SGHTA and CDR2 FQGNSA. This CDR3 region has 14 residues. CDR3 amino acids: CASSRTVRTDTQYF. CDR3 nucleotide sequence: TGTGCCAGCAGCAGGACAGTCCGAACAGATACGCAGTATTTT.

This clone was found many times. The CDR3 is CSARDLSGLAKNIQYF. The CDR3 bases are TGCAGTGCTAGAGATCTTAGCGGACTAGCCAAAAACATTCAGTACTTC. The V gene is TRBV20-1, the J gene TRBJ2-4; TRBD2 is a possible D gene (6 bases). The CDR3 is made up of 16 amino acids. Trimming stripped 0 bases from V and 0 bases from J, with 12 bases between. CDR1 and CDR2 from the germline V gene are DFQATT and SNEGSKA (reference sequence).